The 2 T cell receptor beta chains presented below share a single source sample, sequenced in a study of blood T cell repertoires in COVID-19. The method was immunoSEQ multiplex PCR; TCRdb's version includes in-frame clones alone and lacks a portion of them. The table has 260,000 or so clones, 75% to 90% seen once. Sequenced: PBMCs or T cells enriched from blood (not recorded which). These receptors were collected from a woman aged 45 to 65 who had recovered from COVID-19.

The rearrangement uses TRBV19 and TRBJ2-1; D might be TRBD2 (6 bases). Trimming shortened V by 0 bases and J by 5 bases, and 23 bases separated the two germline ends. Germline V lookup: CDR1 LNHDA, CDR2 SQIVND (reference sequence). The CDR3 contains 19 residues. The CDR3 sequence is CASSIDHVISGVGDNEQFF. The CDR3 DNA reads as TGTGCCAGTAGTATAGATCATGTCATTAGCGGAGTGGGGGACAATGAGCAGTTCTTC.

The rearrangement joins TRBV19 to TRBJ2-5, with 13 bases fitting TRBD2. With V trimmed by 1 base and J by 2 bases, 4 bases remained unmatched. This CDR3 spans 17 amino acids. Germline values: CDR1 LNHDA, CDR2 SQIVND (reference sequence). In DNA, the CDR3 is TGTGCCAGTAGTATAGGACTAGCGGGGGGCCAACAAGAGACCCAGTACTTC. Protein sequence: CASSIGLAGGQQETQYF.